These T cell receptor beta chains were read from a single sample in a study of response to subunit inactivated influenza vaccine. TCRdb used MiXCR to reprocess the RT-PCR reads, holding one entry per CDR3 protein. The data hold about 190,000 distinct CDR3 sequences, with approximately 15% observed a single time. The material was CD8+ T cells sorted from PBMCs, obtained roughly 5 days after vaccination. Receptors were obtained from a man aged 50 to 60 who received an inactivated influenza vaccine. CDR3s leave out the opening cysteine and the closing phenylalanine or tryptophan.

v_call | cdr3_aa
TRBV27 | ASSLTGGVNTEAF
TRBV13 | ASSLLAPGHTQY
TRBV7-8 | ASSSSQTAKGGYT
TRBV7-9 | ASSEGKTDTQY
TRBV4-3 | ASSQDLSRRSSYNEQF
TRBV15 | ATSSGGQETQY
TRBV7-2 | ASSFSLLAGLADTQY
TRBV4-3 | ASSQEAASSYEQY
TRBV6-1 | ASRDSHRDTKETQY
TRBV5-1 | ASSLYQGDGYT
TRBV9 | ASSVEANTEAF
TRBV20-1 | SARDRTEAYEQY
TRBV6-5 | ASSLTDMNTEAF
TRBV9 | ASSAGGQTFTDTQY